The 14 T cell receptor beta chains below were found in one sample sequenced in a study of human T cells and chemical hapten exposure. Time point reported: patch test 2, 6 weeks after DPC sensitization. Sample treatment: therapeutic diphenylcyclopropenone sensitization with weekly scalp DPC. TCRdb independently ran MiXCR on the RACE reads; one entry per CDR3 protein. In the table there are around 130,000 distinct CDR3 sequences, about 12% of which are singletons. Sequences were derived from whole blood, sampled in connection with sensitization to the hapten diphenylcyclopropenone (DPC). These receptors were obtained from a woman aged 50 to 60 with alopecia areata. Some clones in this sample may be carry-over from other donors' samples.

There are many counts of this clonotype. This chain uses TRBV27 with TRBJ1-2; no reliable D call. Germline V CDR1 and CDR2: MNHEY, SMNVEV (reference sequence). This CDR3 is 14 amino acids long. The V end was cut by 8 bases, the J end by 5 bases, with 18 bases between. In DNA, the CDR3 is TGTGCCAGCTCGAAGGGATTTCCTCTATATGGCTACACCTTC. This translates into CASSKGFPLYGYTF.

The rearrangement joins TRBV4-1 to TRBJ1-1; tentative D call: TRBD1 (6 bases). This CDR3 has 17 amino acids. The germline V gene has CDR1 MGHRA and CDR2 YSYEKL. Trimming pared 0 bases from V and 0 bases from J, leaving 14 bases between. CDR3 region: CASSQDLGGGLNTEAFF. The CDR3, as DNA: TGCGCCAGCAGCCAAGATCTGGGGGGCGGATTGAACACTGAAGCTTTCTTT.

This clonotype was seen many times. CDR3 residues: CSAPGQGSDEQYF. As DNA, the CDR3 is TGCAGTGCTCCCGGGCAGGGGAGCGACGAGCAGTACTTC. V gene TRBV20-1 combines with J gene TRBJ2-7, with D perhaps matching TRBD1 (6 bases). Germline assignment: CDR1 DFQATT and CDR2 SNEGSKA (reference sequence). The CDR3 contains 13 residues. Trimming stripped 5 bases from V and 5 bases from J, with 16 bases between.

Comment on this clonotype: Germline and junction disagree at one end, which may indicate a read error. V gene TRBV3-1 combines with J gene TRBJ2-1; tentatively, D is TRBD1 (5 bases). The CDR3 has 14 amino acids. Germline CDR1 LGHDT, CDR2 YNNKEL (reference sequence). The CDR3 here is CASCQVGPRDEQFF. The CDR3, as DNA: TGTGCCAGCTGCCAAGTTGGCCCCAGGGATGAGCAGTTCTTC.

There are a few counts of this clonotype. The chain is built from TRBV5-1 and TRBJ2-3; D is uncertain. The CDR3 runs 14 residues. The germline V and J ends were trimmed by 4 bases and 4 bases, with 13 bases remaining between them. Per the germline V gene, CDR1 is SGHRS and CDR2 is YFSETQ. CDR3 residues: CASSRSSTPDTQYF. Here the CDR3 DNA reads TGCGCCAGCAGCAGATCCTCCACCCCAGATACGCAGTATTTT.

This clonotype was seen a few times. The chain couples TRBV19 to TRBJ2-7; D not certain. There are 14 residues in the CDR3. Germline V gives CDR1 LNHDA, CDR2 SQIVND (reference sequence). Trimming removed 3 bases at V and 0 bases at J, with 9 bases between. CDR3 region: CASSMGRRSYEQYF. The CDR3 DNA reads TGTGCCAGTAGTATGGGCCGCCGCTCCTACGAGCAGTACTTC. The full variable domain, in which reference TRBV19 and TRBJ2-7 provide the parts outside the CDR3, is DGGITQSPKYLFRKEGQNVTLSCEQNLNHDAMYWYRQDPGQGLRLIYYSQIVNDFQKGDIAEGYSVSREKKESFPLTVTSAQKNPTAFYLCASSMGRRSYEQYFGPGTRLTVT.

The sample holds a few counts of this clonotype. The gene calls are TRBV3-1 and TRBJ2-7; a possible D gene is TRBD2 (5 bases). V was trimmed by 0 bases and J by 7 bases, leaving 16 bases between them. The CDR3 has 15 residues. Germline V lookup: CDR1 LGHDT, CDR2 YNNKEL (reference sequence). The CDR3 DNA reads as TGTGCCAGCAGCCAAGATCAAGGAGCCCCGGGGGAGCAGTACTTC. This encodes CASSQDQGAPGEQYF.

This clonotype was detected only a few times. The chain employs TRBV29-1 and TRBJ1-3; tentatively, D is TRBD1 (6 bases). This CDR3 has 15 residues. Trimming took off 4 bases at V and 0 bases at J, with 13 bases between the two ends. Germline CDR1 reads SQVTM; CDR2 reads ANQGSEA. This CDR3 is CSVANRASSGNTIYF. The CDR3 bases are TGCAGCGTTGCGAACAGGGCCTCCTCTGGAAACACCATATATTTT.

This clonotype was observed a handful of times. The chain has TRBV14 and TRBJ1-5; no clear D gene. CDR1 and CDR2 (germline): SGHDN, FVKESK. The CDR3 spans 12 residues. V lost 0 bases and J 7 bases, leaving 4 bases between the germline ends. The CDR3 nucleotides are TGTGCCAGCAGCCAAGAGGGCCAGCCCCAGCATTTT. It codes for CASSQEGQPQHF.

This clonotype was seen ten or more times. V is TRBV18 and J is TRBJ1-4, with D possibly TRBD1 on 5 matching bases. This CDR3 comprises 13 residues. Trimming pared 4 bases from V and 5 bases from J, leaving 8 bases between. CDR1 is KGHSH, CDR2 LQKENI, per germline. This CDR3 reads CASSLTENEKLFF. DNA for the CDR3: TGTGCCAGCTCACTGACAGAAAATGAAAAACTGTTTTTT.

The gene calls are TRBV9 and TRBJ2-2; 9 bases fit TRBD1. This CDR3 contains 15 residues. Germline V lookup: CDR1 SGDLS, CDR2 YYNGEE. V shed 0 bases and J 6 bases; nucleotides not matched to a gene: 3. DNA of the CDR3: TGTGCCAGCAGCGTAGCCCGGACAGGGGCCGGGGAGCTGTTTTTT. It codes for CASSVARTGAGELFF.

The chain carries TRBV18 and TRBJ2-7; D is perhaps TRBD2 (8 bases). Per the germline V gene, CDR1 is KGHSH and CDR2 is LQKENI. This CDR3 is 19 amino acids long. V was pared by 3 bases and J by 2 bases, with 26 bases between. CDR3 coding DNA: TGTGCCAGCTCACCCACCCCAGGGGGGGCGGGAGGACCCACCTACGAGCAGTACTTC. Protein: CASSPTPGGAGGPTYEQYF.

This clonotype was detected a few times. J is TRBJ1-1 and V is TRBV9; no reliable D call. The ends were cut back, 4 bases at V and 1 base at J, with 8 bases in the middle. CDR3 length equals 13 residues. Germline V gene lookup returns CDR1 SGDLS and CDR2 YYNGEE. DNA for the CDR3: TGTGCCAGCAGCCTACGGCAGAACACTGAAGCTTTCTTT. As protein: CASSLRQNTEAFF. The full variable domain, rest sourced from reference TRBV9 and TRBJ1-1, is DSGVTQTPKHLITATGQRVTLRCSPRSGDLSVYWYQQSLDQGLQFLIQYYNGEERAKGNILERFSAQQFPDLHSELNLSSLELGDSALYFCASSLRQNTEAFFGQGTRLTVV.

This clonotype was recorded many times. This chain connects TRBV7-9 to TRBJ1-2; maybe TRBD1 (5 bases). The CDR3 has 14 residues. Germline CDR1 and CDR2: SEHNR and FQNEAQ (reference sequence). V dropped 11 bases and J dropped 8 bases, with 24 bases sitting between them. CDR3 DNA sequence: TGTGCCGTCCCCGGGGGGACGTCAACGAAGGGCTACACCTTC. It translates to CAVPGGTSTKGYTF. The full variable domain, completed using reference TRBV7-9 and TRBJ1-2, is DTGVSQNPRHKITKRGQNVTFRCDPISEHNRLYWYRQTLGQGPEFLTYFQNEAQLEKSRLLSDRFSAERPKGSFSTLEIQRTEQGDSAMYLCAVPGGTSTKGYTFGSGTRLTVV.